Given below is one TCR beta chain in context. The sample holds a few counts of this clonotype. Its antigen specificity is not known. Base quality data are lacking; no much larger clone is found one base away. This record belongs to a study of human T cells and chemical hapten exposure (dated by TCRdb to about 2021). Context from the whole study: For sensitization, 2% DPC in acetone was applied to a roughly 2 cm by roughly 2 cm area of upper inner arm skin. Blood for TCR sequencing was provided by twenty-nine alopecia patients at one to four time points (pre-sensitization, 2, 6 and 24 weeks). Most of the patients in the cohort were female, and the cohort covered alopecia areata with under or over 50% scalp involvement, alopecia totalis and alopecia universalis. Blood samples were taken from patients before sensitization (week 0) and then at 2, 6 and about 24 weeks after DPC sensitization. Patch testing was done on the upper back using Finn chambers containing 0.01% DPC, and results were scored after 6 days according to International Contact Dermatitis Research Group standards. Libraries were pooled for sequencing, and variation in per-sample TCR yields was attributed mainly to small differences in library volumes within the pool. Peripheral blood TCR repertoire changes were tracked in vivo in alopecia patients during primary and secondary sensitization to the hapten diphenylcyclopropenone (DPC). Throughout the study period of around 24 weeks, patients also received therapeutic DPC doses to the scalp every week.

CDR3 length: 12 amino acids, cysteine to phenylalanine. Just CDR3 DNA is preserved here, 36 bases in frame from base 1. From the germline V gene, CDR1 is SGHRS and CDR2 is YFSETQ. The V and J ends are trimmed by 7 bases and 4 bases, leaving 9 bases between them. Taken with the paper, the label for time point translates to: pre-sensitization, week 0. The treatment or condition label of this sample denotes: therapeutic diphenylcyclopropenone sensitization with weekly scalp DPC. At every patch-test visit, the blood draw took place before the patch test was put on. Eligible patients were aged 18 to 70, diagnosed with alopecia, deemed suitable for DPC therapy, and excluded if pregnant. Total RNA was isolated from unfractionated whole blood collected in Tempus Blood RNA tubes. Study-wide findings and limitations: Patch test score correlated positively with the number of PT1 expanded TCRs, reaching significance at thresholds 8, 16 and 32 but not at 4. DPC sensitization did not change how many TCRs were above 1 in 1000 frequency, and no evidence was found of alterations in global repertoire structure. Compared with pre-sensitization or healthy control sets, expanded TCRs formed significantly more large CDR3 similarity clusters, which is consistent with antigen-driven responses. Because every patient had alopecia, a presumed autoimmune disease, the patients' immune response might differ from that of healthy individuals. Repeated subsampling changed both the strength of the expansion versus patch-test correlation and the threshold at which that correlation became significant.

Library preparation used RACE. Sequencing was carried out with a NextSeq 500. During library preparation, unique molecular identifiers were attached to individual cDNA molecules so that TCRs could be counted quantitatively and reproducibly. From each blood RNA sample, both TCR alpha and TCR beta chains were sequenced. Per the authors' processing: The median number of TCRs per sample was 95,638, ranging from about 20,000 to 750,000. The Decombinator software suite was used to annotate the V, J and CDR3 of the TCR reads. Every sample was subsampled to the same number of TCRs (28,000) for the PS versus PT1 abundance plots. Expanded TCRs were defined as absent before sensitization and observed at least eight times at the 2-week time point. The raw public data were reprocessed by TCRdb itself: fastp quality trimming at Q25, MiXCR clonotype calling, in-frame beta chains only. CDR3 protein duplicates are merged, each entry listing the most common genes and DNA. None of the V and J calls come from the authors' own analysis; TCRdb made them. This sample has about 59,000 distinct CDR3 sequences in its table, and about 11% of those were observed once. The ten largest clones add up to 4% of the sample.

Sequencing used whole blood, obtained in connection with sensitization to the hapten diphenylcyclopropenone (DPC). The origin of this receptor is a woman aged 35 to 49 with alopecia areata. Some clones in this sample may be carry-over from other donors' samples. The V and J genes are TRBV5-1 and TRBJ2-1, with the D gene not clear enough to name. The CDR3 here reads CASGVVYNEQFF. The DNA sequence is given as TGCGCCAGCGGCGTCGTTTACAATGAGCAGTTCTTC.